This T cell receptor (beta chain) was sequenced for a study of cytomegalovirus exposure and HLA in healthy donors. Study-wide findings and caveats: There were some V segments, including TRBV6-2 and TRBV6-3, excluded as indistinguishable. The sole available immune exposure information was CMV serostatus. Three chains linked to CMV were shown in vitro to be specific for CMV antigens.

The V end lost 3 bases, the J end lost 2 bases, and 13 bases lay between the germline ends. This CDR3 region has 15 residues. Germline lookup yields CDR1 SGHRS and CDR2 YFSETQ. The PCR had 60 Vbeta and 13 Jbeta primers. Some clones are missing from TCRdb's copy, which holds only in-frame ones; the method was immunoSEQ multiplex PCR. The data show 150,000 to 200,000 clones, roughly 85% seen once. This clone was picked up a small number of times. What it recognizes is unknown. This chain connects TRBV5-1 to TRBJ2-3; tentative D call: TRBD2 (6 bases). Source material: PBMCs. The sequence was obtained from a middle-aged man in good health and CMV-seropositive. The DNA for the CDR3 is TGCGCCAGCAGCTACTCCGGGACTTTCACAGATACGCAGTATTTT. Translation: CASSYSGTFTDTQYF. The whole variable domain, remainder taken from reference TRBV5-1 and TRBJ2-3, is KAGVTQTPRYLIKTRGQQVTLSCSPISGHRSVSWYQQTPGQGLQFLFEYFSETQRNKGNFPGRFSGRQFSNSRSEMNVSTLELGDSALYLCASSYSGTFTDTQYFGPGTRLTVL.